This passage covers 11 T cell receptor beta chains from one sample sequenced in a study of T-cell memory formation after mild COVID-19 (dated by TCRdb to 2020 to 2023). The library was obtained by 5' RACE. Sequencing took place on an Illumina NovaSeq 6000. TCRdb reprocessed the public reads (quality trimming at Q25 with fastp, clone calling with MiXCR) and kept in-frame beta chains. Each entry is one CDR3 protein sequence, shown with its most common DNA and genes. In all, the sample holds approximately 210,000 distinct CDR3 sequences, and 15% to 20% of those were seen once. Clones ranked in the top ten supply 2% to 3% of the sample. Sequencing used PBMCs or a T cell subset sorted from them (not recorded which). The receptors here all came from an adult woman who had mild COVID-19 (a few samples of this study predate the infection). The sample titles of this study are shuffled in the database, so cell type and time point are left out; the donor was told from shared clones.

This clonotype was picked up a small number of times. The chain couples TRBV7-6 to TRBJ2-5, with D perhaps matching TRBD1 or TRBD2 (6 bases each). Germline assignment: CDR1 SGHVS and CDR2 FNYEAQ. V shed 0 bases and J shed 7 bases, with 12 bases lying between them. This CDR3 is built from 14 residues. The CDR3 nucleotides are TGTGCCAGCAGCTTAGCCCTACAGGGAGGGACCCAGTACTTC. Translated: CASSLALQGGTQYF.

This clonotype was seen repeatedly, ten times or more. The genes are TRBV5-1 and TRBJ2-2; maybe TRBD1 (6 bases). V was clipped by 1 base and J by 2 bases, with 9 bases between them. The CDR3 totals 15 residues. Germline assignment: CDR1 SGHRS and CDR2 YFSETQ. This chain's CDR3 is CASSLRTDNTGELFF. DNA of the CDR3: TGCGCCAGCAGCTTGCGGACAGATAACACCGGGGAGCTGTTTTTT.

CDR3 DNA sequence: TGCAGTGCTCAGAAGTCGGCAGGGGGTTGGTATGGCTACACCTTC. Protein: CSAQKSAGGWYGYTF. This chain joins TRBV20-1 and TRBJ1-2; 7 nucleotides agree with TRBD1. This CDR3 contains 15 residues. Germline values: CDR1 DFQATT, CDR2 SNEGSKA (reference sequence). V was pared by 5 bases and J by 5 bases, with 14 bases of the junction left unmatched.

The V call is TRBV6-5, the J call TRBJ1-1; 8 bases line up with TRBD1. The junction had 6 bases not matched to a gene; V was cut back by 0 bases and J by 0 bases. Germline V gives CDR1 MNHEY, CDR2 SVGAGI. The CDR3 totals 17 residues. The CDR3 here is CASSYSVRTGMNTEAFF. The CDR3 coding sequence is TGTGCCAGCAGTTACTCCGTTAGGACAGGGATGAACACTGAAGCTTTCTTT.

The chain is built from TRBV18 and TRBJ1-5; the D gene is possibly TRBD1 (5 bases). Trimming removed 4 bases from V and 7 bases from J, with 11 bases in between. The germline gives CDR1 KGHSH, CDR2 LQKENI. The CDR3 contains 13 residues. The CDR3 DNA reads as TGTGCCAGCTCACGGGGCCTGGGGCAGCCCCAGCATTTT. Protein: CASSRGLGQPQHF.

The chain employs TRBV30 and TRBJ1-6; 8 bases agree with TRBD1. This CDR3 spans 16 amino acids. Trimming took 7 bases from V and 7 from J; bases not matched to a gene: 15. Germline values: CDR1 GTSNPN, CDR2 SVGIG (reference sequence). The CDR3 coding sequence is TGTGCCTTCAGACAGGGGCAAAGCTCTAGGAATTCACCCCTCCACTTT. Translation gives CAFRQGQSSRNSPLHF.

This clonotype was seen more than once but under ten times. The chain recombines TRBV6-6 with TRBJ2-7; D uncertain. Trimming cost V 2 bases and J 7 bases, with 15 bases left between them. Germline V gene lookup returns CDR1 MNHNY and CDR2 SVGAGI (reference sequence). The CDR3 is 14 residues long. CDR3 bases: TGTGCCAGCAGTTACGGGTCGGCCAACGAAGAGCAGTACTTC. This encodes CASSYGSANEEQYF.

This clonotype was seen a few times. CDR3 sequence: CASSLTSTTYEQYF. CDR3 DNA: TGTGCCAGCAGTTTGACAAGCACTACCTACGAGCAGTACTTC. The chain recombines TRBV12-3 or TRBV12-4 with TRBJ2-7; no reliable D call. Trimming left V 3 bases short and J 2 bases short, with 11 bases between. The length of the CDR3 is 14 residues.

This clonotype was counted a few times. This chain links TRBV6-5 with TRBJ1-6; 8 positions agree with TRBD1. This CDR3 contains 15 residues. V dropped 0 bases and J dropped 8; count of bases not matched to a gene: 3. Per germline, CDR1 MNHEY and CDR2 SVGAGI. The CDR3 reads CASSYSNRGYSPLHF. CDR3 DNA: TGTGCCAGCAGTTACTCGAACAGGGGGTATTCACCCCTCCACTTT.

Written as DNA, the CDR3 is TGCGCCTCTAGAGGCATTGGGGGCCTAAGCACAGATACGCAGTATTTT. Amino acids: CASRGIGGLSTDTQYF. The rearrangement links TRBV5-1 to TRBJ2-3, with D perhaps matching TRBD1 (6 bases). CDR1 SGHRS and CDR2 YFSETQ come from the germline V gene. The V end lost 10 bases, the J end lost 0 bases, and 21 bases lay between the germline ends. The CDR3 length is 16 residues.

The genes are TRBV18 and TRBJ2-7; 10 bases are a match to TRBD2. This CDR3 comprises 15 residues. The germline V gene has CDR1 KGHSH and CDR2 LQKENI. V lost 0 bases, J lost 7 bases, and 6 bases stayed unmatched. CDR3 in DNA: TGTGCCAGCTCACCACCACTGCTAGCGGGAGAAGAGCAGTACTTC. Protein: CASSPPLLAGEEQYF.